Below, one TCR beta chain is given with its context. Its recognized antigen is unknown. The input lacks base qualities; no much larger clone sits a single base away. CDR1 and CDR2 (SGHNT, YENEEA) derive from the germline V gene. The CDR3 measures 19 amino acids from cysteine to phenylalanine. The retained sequence is limited to the CDR3, 57 bases, with the frame set at the first base. Trimming leaves V shorter by 1 base and J shorter by 2 bases, with the junction holding 14 bases beyond the gene matches. The CDR3 regions of human TCRbeta chains were analyzed by immunosequencing. For the original study's pipeline: TCRs in the repertoires were compared against a reference library of SARS-CoV-2-specific TCRs that had been generated with the MIRA antigen-specificity platform. Breadth was defined as the fraction of unique TCRs that were SARS-CoV-2-associated. Depth was defined as the fraction of total T cells that were SARS-CoV-2-associated. Using the MIRA data, each spike-specific TCR was assigned both to the spike region to which the TCR was reactive and to a CD4 or CD8 class. Log10-transformed breadth and depth values were compared by one-way ANOVA with Sidak's multiple comparisons tests. Held by TCRdb, this immuneACCESS table contains in-frame sequences only and omits some clones. Under half of the omission traces to an unresolved V gene where checked; the cause of the rest is unknown. Clone size and V and J calls were adopted from that table, with D and trimming inferred from the DNA. This sample comprises about 120,000 clones, approximately 85% of them detected only once. Roughly 9% of the sample is held by the ten biggest clonotypes.

The time point label on this specimen signifies: baseline before first vaccination. Vaccinee samples came from UK trials COV001 and COV002, including a single-blind randomized controlled phase 2/3 trial of AZD1222 (ChAdOx1 nCoV-19) in healthy adults. For TCRbeta chain sequencing, PBMC samples from trial participants were taken at day 0 and at day 28 after the second dose. The data stem from a study of T cell responses to AZD1222 COVID-19 vaccine (dated by TCRdb to 2020 to 2022). Background for the entire study: AZD1222 recipients with second doses at about 4 weeks or about 12 weeks were pooled, because spike-specific TCR depth and breadth did not differ between schedules. TCR sequencing was performed for roughly 250 trial participants, of whom around 200 were given two doses of AZD1222 and roughly 25 were given two doses of MenACWY control vaccine. Trial participants were enrolled into age subgroups of 18-55, 56-69 and 70-plus years, which contained 148, 28 and 57 TCR-sequenced participants, respectively. General study outcomes and caveats: Because no samples from the day 14 peak response were available, repertoires could be characterized only after the peak T cell response. In the small 56-69-year group, the increase in depth fell short of significance, most likely because of low power. Conclusions about previously exposed vaccinees were limited because only a handful of AZD1222 recipients were SARS-CoV-2 seropositive at baseline. Most participants were white British and females outnumbered males, and the authors suggested that clonal diversity may have been underestimated. Reportedly, close to half of the unique spike-specific TCRs recognized epitopes lying outside the regions that are mutated in the B.1.351 and B.1.1.7 variants. A significant rise in spike-specific TCR breadth and depth was observed after two AZD1222 doses relative to day 0 and relative to MenACWY recipients. The vaccine-associated CD4 TCRs covered the entire spike protein, and the dominant responses fell in regions 160-218 and 743-854.

The chain was built from TRBV11-3 and TRBJ2-5, with TRBD2 identical over 9 junction bases. The clonotype comes from an adult in good health. The sample in question was peripheral blood, obtained on day 0 of AZD1222 vaccination. The nucleotide sequence reads as follows: TGTGCCAGCAGCTTAGCGGCCCTATTGGCGGGAGGGTTACAAGAGACCCAGTACTTC. This sequence encodes CASSLAALLAGGLQETQYF.